These T cell receptor beta chains were read from a single sample in a study of identical twins. MiXCR was run by TCRdb on the 5' RACE reads, yielding one entry per CDR3 protein. The top ten hold about 0.25% of the sample, which has 1.5 million to 2 million distinct CDR3 sequences, 25% to 35% seen once. Source material: cord blood. These TCRs come from a newborn girl in good health. Each CDR3 is given with its conserved first and last residue. The D gene is left open where the match is weak. Clone size is stated in some rows and not others, as once, few, many or a class when expanded.

V gene,D gene,J gene,clone size,CDR3 protein,CDR3 DNA
TRBV9,TRBD2,TRBJ2-1,few,CASSVSNRGVDEQFF,TGTGCCAGCAGCGTCTCGAACCGGGGGGTCGATGAGCAGTTCTTC
TRBV9,TRBD2,TRBJ2-3,-,CASSVDGSGEYTDTQYF,TGTGCCAGCAGCGTAGATGGTAGCGGGGAGTACACAGATACGCAGTATTTT
TRBV24-1,TRBD2,TRBJ2-3,-,CATSDPIGTSGGADTQYF,TGTGCCACCAGTGATCCTATCGGGACTAGCGGGGGGGCAGATACGCAGTATTTT
TRBV20-1,-,TRBJ2-4,-,CSNRGPLAKNIQYF,TGCTCAAACCGGGGACCTCTAGCCAAAAACATTCAGTACTTC
TRBV28,-,TRBJ1-2,many,CASSLNWLDRHWGYTF,TGTGCCAGCAGTTTAAATTGGTTGGACCGTCATTGGGGCTACACCTTC
TRBV18,TRBD2,TRBJ2-3,-,CASSHPTSGVGTDTQYF,TGTGCCAGCTCACACCCGACTAGCGGGGTGGGCACAGATACGCAGTATTTT
TRBV5-1,-,TRBJ1-1,-,CASARNTEAFF,TGCGCCAGCGCGAGGAACACTGAAGCTTTCTTT
TRBV5-5,TRBD2,TRBJ2-1,-,CASSFGRGGSYNEQFF,TGTGCCAGCAGCTTCGGGCGCGGGGGGTCCTACAATGAGCAGTTCTTC
TRBV5-1,-,TRBJ2-3,-,CASRRQTSTDTQYF,TGCGCCAGCAGGCGACAGACTAGCACAGATACGCAGTATTTT
TRBV9,-,TRBJ1-1,-,CASSVEVWGTEAFF,TGTGCCAGCAGCGTAGAGGTTTGGGGCACTGAAGCTTTCTTT
TRBV27,-,TRBJ2-1,few,CASRLLGRGAGNEQFF,TGTGCCAGCAGACTCCTAGGGCGTGGAGCAGGCAATGAGCAGTTCTTC
TRBV5-1,TRBD2,TRBJ2-1,-,CASSRTSGGDSEQFF,TGCGCCAGCAGTCGGACTAGCGGGGGAGACAGTGAGCAGTTCTTC
TRBV28,-,TRBJ2-7,few,CASSLVGRVNEQYF,TGTGCCAGCAGTTTAGTAGGCAGGGTAAACGAGCAGTACTTC
TRBV6-1,-,TRBJ2-2,-,CASSEDPGTGELFF,TGTGCCAGCAGTGAAGATCCGGGCACCGGGGAGCTGTTTTTT
TRBV5-4,TRBD1,TRBJ1-2,many,CASSSQGEGYTF,TGTGCCAGCAGCTCACAGGGGGAGGGCTACACCTTC
TRBV4-2,-,TRBJ2-7,-,CASSQDLSGGDEQYF,TGTGCCAGCAGCCAAGATCTAAGCGGAGGGGACGAGCAGTACTTC
TRBV29-1,-,TRBJ1-5,many,CSVGTGSNQPQHF,TGCAGCGTTGGCACAGGGAGCAATCAGCCCCAGCATTTT
TRBV20-1,-,TRBJ1-4,once,CSARLIDSNEKLFF,TGCAGTGCTAGGCTCATAGATTCTAATGAAAAACTGTTTTTT
TRBV6-5,-,TRBJ2-7,many,CASTPRSSYEQYF,TGTGCCAGCACCCCCCGAAGCTCCTACGAGCAGTACTTC
TRBV29-1,TRBD2,TRBJ2-5,-,CSVEAPRGGLALQETQYF,TGCAGCGTTGAAGCTCCGCGGGGCGGACTAGCGCTCCAAGAGACCCAGTACTTC
TRBV28,-,TRBJ2-1,-,CASSLWDNSYNEQFF,TGTGCCAGCAGTTTATGGGACAACTCCTACAATGAGCAGTTCTTC
TRBV27,-,TRBJ1-6,-,CASSLRAVSPLHF,TGTGCCAGCAGTTTACGAGCGGTTTCACCCCTCCACTTT
TRBV3-1,-,TRBJ2-4,few,CASSQEWVLAKNIQYF,TGTGCCAGCAGCCAAGAGTGGGTTCTAGCCAAAAACATTCAGTACTTC
TRBV27,-,TRBJ2-6,many,CASRPLSSGANVLTF,TGTGCCAGCAGGCCCCTTAGCTCTGGGGCCAACGTCCTGACTTTC
TRBV9,-,TRBJ2-7,many,CASSVDLGTYEQYF,TGTGCCAGCAGCGTAGATCTGGGAACCTACGAGCAGTACTTC
TRBV6-6,-,TRBJ1-1,few,CASDRGGEAFF,TGTGCCAGCGACCGGGGGGGAGAAGCTTTCTTT
TRBV15,-,TRBJ2-3,-,CVTTSGGEDTQYF,TGTGTCACCACTTCCGGGGGCGAAGATACGCAGTATTTT
TRBV11-2,-,TRBJ1-1,-,CASSPAGSEAFF,TGTGCCAGCAGCCCGGCGGGGTCTGAAGCTTTCTTT
TRBV2,TRBD1,TRBJ2-5,-,CANGTGSETQYF,TGTGCCAACGGGACAGGGTCGGAGACCCAGTACTTC
TRBV3-1,-,TRBJ2-2,-,CASSQDFGTRVRELFF,TGTGCCAGCAGCCAAGATTTTGGGACGAGGGTACGGGAGCTGTTTTTT
TRBV20-1,-,TRBJ2-1,-,CSAPISHNEQFF,TGCAGTGCCCCGATTTCCCACAATGAGCAGTTCTTC
TRBV5-1,TRBD1,TRBJ1-2,-,CASSPEGQGARGYTF,TGCGCCAGCAGCCCGGAGGGACAGGGAGCGCGTGGCTACACCTTC
TRBV5-6,TRBD1,TRBJ1-5,-,CASSLGTGWGNQPQHF,TGTGCCAGCAGCTTGGGGACAGGGTGGGGCAATCAGCCCCAGCATTTT
TRBV4-2,-,TRBJ1-1,few,CASSGRGDTEAFF,TGTGCCAGCTCAGGAAGGGGTGACACTGAAGCTTTCTTT
TRBV3-1,-,TRBJ2-1,-,CASSSDRSTHNEQFF,TGTGCCAGCAGCTCAGACAGGTCTACCCACAATGAGCAGTTCTTC
TRBV25-1,TRBD1,TRBJ1-1,-,CASGTGLVNTEAFF,TGTGCCAGCGGGACAGGGCTGGTGAACACTGAAGCTTTCTTT
TRBV20-1,-,TRBJ2-1,-,CSALPAPLKVMSYNEQFF,TGCAGTGCCCTACCAGCGCCCCTGAAGGTGATGTCCTACAATGAGCAGTTCTTC
TRBV20-1,TRBD1,TRBJ2-4,once,CSATDRGQNIQYF,TGCAGTGCAACGGACAGGGGGCAAAACATTCAGTACTTC
TRBV24-1,-,TRBJ2-1,-,CATSDFGAYNEQFF,TGTGCCACCAGTGACTTCGGAGCTTACAATGAGCAGTTCTTC
TRBV7-9,TRBD1,TRBJ1-2,many,CASSFDREGYGYTF,TGTGCCAGCAGCTTTGACAGGGAAGGCTATGGCTACACCTTC
TRBV7-2,TRBD2,TRBJ2-5,-,CASSFFSTSGYQETQYF,TGTGCCAGCAGCTTTTTTTCGACTAGCGGTTACCAAGAGACCCAGTACTTC
TRBV20-1,TRBD1,TRBJ2-1,-,CSARGIAQGVDEQFF,TGCAGTGCTAGAGGTATAGCGCAGGGGGTGGATGAGCAGTTCTTC
TRBV6-2/TRBV6-3,TRBD1,TRBJ1-6,-,CASSGSAGGRSPLHF,TGTGCCAGCAGTGGCTCGGCAGGGGGTCGGTCACCCCTCCACTTT